This T cell receptor beta chain emerged from a study of response to subunit inactivated influenza vaccine. Remarks on this clonotype: Its specificity is unknown.

TCRdb redid the calling of the RT-PCR reads with MiXCR, one entry per CDR3 protein. The profile shows about 700,000 distinct CDR3 sequences, 12% to 15% of them singletons. The study's findings and limits: Researchers suggested that each seasonal influenza vaccination recruits few new T cells.

The clonotype was recovered from a man in his fifties or sixties who received an inactivated influenza vaccine. The sequencing used PBMCs from blood, collected less than 15 days before vaccination.

Here the CDR3 reads CASSLASSGSPHSGANVLTF. The CDR3 nucleotides read TGTGCCAGCAGCTTAGCTTCCAGCGGGAGCCCGCACTCTGGGGCCAACGTCCTGACTTTC. This rearrangement joins TRBV7-2 to TRBJ2-6; 8 bases agree with TRBD2. The CDR3 is 20 amino acids. Germline V CDR1 and CDR2: SGHTA, FQGNSA. The V gene end was trimmed by 0 bases and the J gene end by 0 bases; junction bases not matched to a gene: 10.